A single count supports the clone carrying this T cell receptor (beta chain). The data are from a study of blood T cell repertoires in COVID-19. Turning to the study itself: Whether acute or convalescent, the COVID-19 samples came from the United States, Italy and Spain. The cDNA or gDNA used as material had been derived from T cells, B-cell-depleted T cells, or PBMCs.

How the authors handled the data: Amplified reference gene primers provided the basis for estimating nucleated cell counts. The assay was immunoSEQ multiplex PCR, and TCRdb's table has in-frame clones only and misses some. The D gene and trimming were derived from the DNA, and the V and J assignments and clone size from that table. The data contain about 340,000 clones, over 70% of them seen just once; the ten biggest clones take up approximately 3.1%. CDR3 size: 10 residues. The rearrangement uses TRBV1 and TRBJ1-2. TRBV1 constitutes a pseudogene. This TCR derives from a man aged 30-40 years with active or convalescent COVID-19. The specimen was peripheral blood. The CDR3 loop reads CTGGYDGYTF. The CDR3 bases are TGCACCGGAGGGTACGATGGCTACACCTTC.